The T cell receptor beta chain described here comes from a study of blood T cell repertoires in COVID-19. Across the study: Donors in the United States, Italy and Spain gave samples during acute or convalescent COVID-19.

Germline V gives CDR1 SQVTM, CDR2 ANQGSEA. The CDR3 covers 13 residues. Deletions cut 7 bases from V and 1 base from J, with 14 bases between. As processed by the authors: For nucleated cells, counts were estimated from reference gene primer amplification. Only in-frame clones appear in the TCRdb table, and some are missing; sequencing was by immunoSEQ multiplex PCR. V, J and clone size reflect that table, while D and trimming were determined from the DNA. The sample yields about 350,000 clones, more than 75% seen once. This TCR derives from a woman aged 25 to 39 who had recovered from COVID-19. Sequenced: PBMCs or T cells enriched from blood (not recorded which). This chain connects TRBV29-1 to TRBJ2-7; weak D call: TRBD1 (7 bases). The CDR3 DNA reads TGCAGCGCCCGACAGGGAGGTTCCTACGAGCAGTACTTC. It codes for CSARQGGSYEQYF.